The entry below gives a single T cell receptor (beta chain) sequence along with its context. Its antigen is unidentified. The ends were cut back, 1 base at V and 4 bases at J, with 2 bases in the middle. The CDR3 has 12 residues. These data come from a study of radiation and T cells in renal cell carcinoma. Turning to the study itself: Nephrectomy followed 15 Gy stereotactic body radiation by 4 weeks.

The sample's time point: blood 2 weeks post-SBRT. Treatment given: 15 Gy SBRT to primary tumor, nephrectomy 4 weeks later. Blood was sampled at baseline, 2 weeks and 4 weeks after SBRT. The method was immunoSEQ multiplex PCR; TCRdb's version includes in-frame clones alone and lacks a portion of them. The sample contains roughly 120,000 clones, 75% to 85% of which appear only once. Broader study findings: In blood, top tumor clones expanded by 2 weeks, shrinking by 4. Baseline intratumoral clonotype presence is unknown without pretreatment biopsies.

The sequence was collected from a woman in her fifties or sixties with renal cell carcinoma. Sequences were derived from blood, sampled from a patient whose treatment included radiotherapy and nephrectomy. The V and J genes are TRBV23-1 and TRBJ1-5; D is uncertain. TRBV23-1 is an open reading frame, and its role is uncertain. The CDR3 sequence is CASSQLNQPQHF. The CDR3 nucleotides read TGCGCCAGCAGTCAATTGAATCAGCCCCAGCATTTT.